This T cell receptor beta chain is from a study of shared clonotypes between healthy human individuals (dated by TCRdb to about 2020). Concerning the study at large: The cohort included three men and a couple of women between 18 and 49 years of age. To estimate repertoire size and how much clonotypes are shared between individuals, the study performed deep sequencing of blood TCR repertoires from a few healthy adults. For each donor, CD4 naive and CD4 memory were each run on three plates, CD8 naive on two plates, and CD8 memory on one plate. To increase sequencing depth and limit assay-specific biases, different laboratories used diverse techniques to prepare libraries and sequence TCR repertoires. Per donor, leukapheresis produced somewhere between about 0.9 and 10 billion PBMCs.

In the case of this clone: No antigen is known for it. Base qualities are missing; no much larger clone stands one base away.

Using the deep immunoSEQ assay, TCR CDR3 regions were amplified from genomic DNA by multiplex PCR. For each cell subset, the extracted genomic DNA was distributed evenly across all wells of several immunoSEQ 96-well plates, and each plate served as one replicate. For sorted subsets, approximately 0.2 ug of genomic DNA, equivalent to some 30,000 T cell genomes, went into each replicate PCR. Purified libraries were quantified with a Qubit 3.0 fluorometer, sized on a Bioanalyzer 2100, and re-quantified with the KAPA Library Quantification kit. Every immunoSEQ 96-well plate was sequenced on a separate single-read 150-cycle Illumina NextSeq 550 flow cell. The paper's data handling went like this. The immunoSEQ output contained only junctional sequences without quality scores, so filtering could not match that applied to full-length reads. Sequences were annotated with PyIR, a Python wrapper for IgBLAST v1.9, using IMGT germline references to assign V/J genes and CDR3. Reads with weak V/J assignments (E-value above 1e-6), missing CDR3, stop codons, out-of-frame junctions, or ambiguous translated residues were removed. V3J clonotypes were defined as sequences sharing an identical inferred V gene, J gene, and CDR3 amino acid sequence. Percentage overlap between repertoires was computed as shared unique clonotypes divided by the size of the smaller repertoire. Repertoire richness was assessed with RTK rarefaction, the Chao1 estimator, and Recon v2.1 estimates of unobserved clonotypes. OLGA was used to compute generation probabilities for all TCRbeta clonotypes that the gDNA method yielded from four donors. This immuneACCESS table, as held by TCRdb, lists in-frame sequences with V and J called but not all clones. Of the missing ones, under half trace to an unresolved V gene in checked studies; the others have no known cause. Clone size and V and J calls were adopted from that table, with D and trimming inferred from the DNA. Present in this sample are approximately 2.4 million clones, more than 90% of which were seen just once. Around 0.13% of the sample is held by the ten biggest clonotypes.

The paper as a whole reports these results and caveats: Pairwise subsampling indicated that sequencing depth was expected to affect the degree of clonotype sharing among donors. Across a handful of donors, roughly 5.4% of naive CD4, roughly 3.4% of naive CD8, 2% to 2.5% of memory CD4, and roughly 0.4% of memory CD8 clonotypes were shared. Sampling was limited to blood, and TCR repertoires in tissue likely differ from TCR repertoires in blood. Naive subsets generally had larger estimated clonotype richness than memory subsets did. Clonotypes shared by all four sorted-subset donors showed higher generation probabilities than non-shared clonotypes. Incomplete sequencing was indicated by rarefaction of sorted-subset datasets, despite the large sequencing depth. The small number of donors limited the genetic and exposure-history diversity represented.

The donors were healthy, HIV-negative adults who had no recently reported acute infections or vaccinations. Every donor was a Caucasian adult living in Nashville, Tennessee, USA. Magnetic negative selection was used to enrich CD4+ T cells, after which naive cells were positively selected on CD45RA and the negative fraction became the memory subset. Blood was obtained by leukapheresis, after which PBMCs were separated by Ficoll-Histopaque density gradient centrifugation and cryopreserved in liquid nitrogen vapor phase. Analytical flow cytometry was used to check the purity and quantity of each magnetically sorted T cell population. From each sorted fraction, genomic DNA was isolated and quantified by UV absorbance on a Nanodrop 2000c. The CDR3 sequence holds 11 residues, the cysteine and phenylalanine included. The retained sequence is limited to the CDR3, 33 bases, with the frame set at the first base. Trimming costs V 3 bases and J 11 bases, and their ends lie 5 bases apart. The germline V gene encodes CDR1 MGHDK and CDR2 SYGVNS.

The chain employs TRBV25-1 and TRBJ1-6; no D gene can be assigned with confidence. This clonotype was obtained from a man aged 18-30 years in good health. Sample: naive CD4+ T cells sorted from blood. The sample's cell subset or site, from its label and the paper: CD45RA+ positively selected. The CDR3 region reads CASSDFPPLHF. The DNA is TGTGCCAGCAGTGACTTCCCACCCCTCCACTTT.